The clone carrying this T cell receptor beta chain was observed many times. This entry is derived from a study of T cells after yellow fever vaccination. TCRdb called the 5' RACE reads again in MiXCR, with one record for every CDR3 protein. The table shows about 69,000 distinct CDR3 sequences, with approximately 5% occurring only once. The CDR3 totals 15 residues. Trimming pared 3 bases from V and 0 bases from J, leaving 11 bases between. This chain joins TRBV12-3 or TRBV12-4 and TRBJ1-1, with unresolved D. The clonotype comes from a man between 18 and 35 years old who received the YFV17D yellow fever vaccine. Sequenced material: CD4+ T cells sorted from PBMCs, taken less than 18 days after the first yellow fever vaccination. The CDR3 region is CASSFRRLMNTEAFF. In DNA form, the CDR3 reads TGTGCCAGCAGTTTTCGGAGGCTGATGAACACTGAAGCTTTCTTT.